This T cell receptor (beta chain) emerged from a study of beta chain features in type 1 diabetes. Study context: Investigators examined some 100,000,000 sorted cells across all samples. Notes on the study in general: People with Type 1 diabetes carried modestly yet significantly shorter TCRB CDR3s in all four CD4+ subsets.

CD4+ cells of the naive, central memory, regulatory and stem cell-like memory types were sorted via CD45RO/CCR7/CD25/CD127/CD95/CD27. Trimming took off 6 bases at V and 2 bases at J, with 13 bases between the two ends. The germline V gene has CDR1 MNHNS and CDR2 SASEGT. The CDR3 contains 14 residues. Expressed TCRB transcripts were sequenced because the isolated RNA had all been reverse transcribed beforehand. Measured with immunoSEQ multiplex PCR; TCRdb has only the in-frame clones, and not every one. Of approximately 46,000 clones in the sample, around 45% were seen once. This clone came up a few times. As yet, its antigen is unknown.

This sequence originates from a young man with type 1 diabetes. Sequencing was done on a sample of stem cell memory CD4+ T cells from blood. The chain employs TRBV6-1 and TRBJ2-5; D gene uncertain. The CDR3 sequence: CASRKMVVQETQYF. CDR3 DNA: TGTGCCAGCAGGAAGATGGTAGTGCAAGAGACCCAGTACTTC.